The 18 T cell receptor beta chains listed next were all sequenced from one sample in a study of graft-versus-host responses after intestinal transplantation. No antigen has been identified for these receptors. Measured with immunoSEQ multiplex PCR; TCRdb has only the in-frame clones, and not every one. The table records 85,000 to 130,000 clones, more than 75% of them present only once. Sequencing was performed on unstimulated CD4+ T cells sorted from spleen or lymph node cells, taken before intestinal transplant. All receptors derive from a human donor who received an intestinal transplant.

The genes are TRBV5-1 and TRBJ1-3, with 7 positions matching TRBD1. The CDR3 runs 16 residues. In germline, CDR1 is SGHRS, CDR2 YFSETQ. The J segment lost 3 bases and the V segment lost 4 bases, leaving 10 bases of the junction unmatched. The CDR3: CASSKGQVSDGNTIYF. The CDR3 coding sequence is TGCGCCAGCAGCAAAGGACAGGTATCTGATGGAAACACCATATATTTT. The whole variable domain, remainder taken from reference TRBV5-1 and TRBJ1-3, is KAGVTQTPRYLIKTRGQQVTLSCSPISGHRSVSWYQQTPGQGLQFLFEYFSETQRNKGNFPGRFSGRQFSNSRSEMNVSTLELGDSALYLCASSKGQVSDGNTIYFGEGSWLTVV.

This clone occurred once. V usage is TRBV7-3 and J usage is TRBJ2-7, with TRBD2 matching 9 bases. The CDR3 spans 13 residues. Germline loops: CDR1 SGHTA, CDR2 FQGTGA. V trimming: 5 bases; J trimming: 6 bases; junction bases outside the gene matches: 5. DNA of the CDR3: TGTGCCAGCAGCCTTAGCGGGAGAGGCGAGCAGTACTTC. Its protein is CASSLSGRGEQYF.

The J gene is TRBJ2-5, the V gene TRBV30, with 7 positions matching TRBD2. Trimming took 1 base from V and 6 from J; bases not matched to a gene: 8. The CDR3 spans 14 residues. Germline assignment: CDR1 GTSNPN and CDR2 SVGIG (reference sequence). CDR3 coding DNA: TGTGCCTGGAGTGATGGCGGGAGTGTTAAGACCCAGTACTTC. It codes for CAWSDGGSVKTQYF.

The rearrangement joins TRBV4-2 to TRBJ2-3; no reliable D call. CDR3 length: 16 amino acids. V was pared by 3 bases and J by 2 bases, with 15 bases between. Germline V gene data show CDR1 as LGHNA and CDR2 as YNFKEQ. The CDR3 reads CASSQGFQSSTDTQYF. The CDR3 DNA is TGTGCCAGCAGCCAGGGGTTCCAGAGCTCCACAGATACGCAGTATTTT.

This rearrangement joins TRBV27 to TRBJ1-5; perhaps TRBD1 as D (6 bases). The V and J ends lost 4 bases and 6 bases respectively, with 16 bases between them. The CDR3 covers 15 residues. Looked up from germline, CDR1 is MNHEY and CDR2 is SMNVEV (reference sequence). The CDR3, as DNA: TGTGCCAGCAGTTCCTCCACGGGGGCAGGTCAGCCCCAGCATTTT. This translates into CASSSSTGAGQPQHF.

The V and J genes are TRBV6-1 and TRBJ2-5, with TRBD2 identical over 10 bases. Germline assignment: CDR1 MNHNS and CDR2 SASEGT. The J segment lost 2 bases and the V segment lost 6 bases, leaving 3 bases of the junction unmatched. The CDR3 is 14 amino acids. CDR3 nucleotide sequence: TGTGCCAGCAGCTTACTAGCGGGACAAGAGACCCAGTACTTC. Its protein product is CASSLLAGQETQYF.

This chain links TRBV7-9 with TRBJ1-3, with 11 bases that match TRBD1. Germline V gives CDR1 SEHNR, CDR2 FQNEAQ (reference sequence). The junction had 4 bases not matched to a gene; V was cut back by 2 bases and J by 7 bases. The length of the CDR3 is 15 residues. The CDR3 region is CASSLSGTGGNTIYF. DNA for the CDR3: TGTGCCAGCAGCTTATCCGGGACAGGGGGTAACACCATATATTTT.

The chain uses TRBV9 and TRBJ1-4; D uncertain. V was clipped by 3 bases and J by 5 bases, with 11 bases between them. Germline V gene sequence: CDR1 SGDLS, CDR2 YYNGEE. This CDR3 has 14 residues. In nucleotides, the CDR3 is TGTGCCAGCAGCGCCGGCCAGGACAATGAAAAACTGTTTTTT. It translates to CASSAGQDNEKLFF.

The chain links TRBV12-5 to TRBJ2-7; TRBD2 matches at 13 bases. The CDR3 spans 18 residues. V shed 1 base and J 3 bases; nucleotides not matched to a gene: 9. From germline, CDR1 is LGHNT and CDR2 FRNRAP. The CDR3 loop is CASGLGSGLAGPGYEQYF. Here the CDR3 DNA reads TGTGCTAGTGGTTTGGGTTCGGGACTAGCGGGACCCGGCTACGAGCAGTACTTC.

The J gene is TRBJ2-6, the V gene TRBV10-3; 7 bases agree with TRBD2. This CDR3 has 18 amino acids. From germline, CDR1 is ENHRY and CDR2 SYGVKD. V lost 0 bases to trimming and J lost 0 bases; unmatched junction nucleotides: 5. The CDR3 loop is CAISESGGLRSGANVLTF. CDR3 in DNA: TGTGCCATCAGTGAGTCGGGGGGGTTACGCTCTGGGGCCAACGTCCTGACTTTC.

This sequence joins TRBV25-1 and TRBJ2-5, with D perhaps given as TRBD1 or TRBD2 (5 bases each). V lost 4 bases and J lost 2, with 17 bases in between. CDR3 length: 16 residues. Germline CDR1 and CDR2: MGHDK and SYGVNS. The CDR3 loop is CASSGGLRSGQETQYF. CDR3 bases: TGTGCCAGCAGTGGGGGGTTGAGATCGGGACAAGAGACCCAGTACTTC.

As concerns this clone: This sample includes further DNA sequences coding for the same CDR3. The gene calls are TRBV7-3 and TRBJ2-1; 9 nucleotides line up with TRBD2. From germline, CDR1 is SGHTA and CDR2 FQGTGA. There are 15 residues in the CDR3. Trimming removed 5 bases from V and 0 bases from J; junction bases left unmatched: 2. For the CDR3, the DNA is TGTGCCAGCAGCCTTAGCGGGAGCTCCTACAATGAGCAGTTCTTC. It specifies CASSLSGSSYNEQFF. The whole variable domain, remainder taken from reference TRBV7-3 and TRBJ2-1, is GAGVSQTPSNKVTEKGKYVELRCDPISGHTALYWYRQSLGQGPEFLIYFQGTGAADDSGLPNDRFFAVRPEGSVSTLKIQRTERGDSAVYLCASSLSGSSYNEQFFGPGTRLTVL.

The chain links TRBV4-1 to TRBJ2-5; TRBD1 matches 8 bases. This CDR3 contains 14 residues. Germline CDR1 is MGHRA and CDR2 is YSYEKL. The trim removed 5 bases at V and 4 bases at J, leaving 6 bases unmatched. CDR3 bases: TGCGCCAGCAGCATTCAGGGGGCTGGAGAGACCCAGTACTTC. This sequence encodes CASSIQGAGETQYF.

This chain joins TRBV6-4 and TRBJ1-3; D is undetermined. V lost 3 bases and J lost 0, with 12 bases in between. Germline V gives CDR1 MRHNA, CDR2 SNTAGT. This CDR3 contains 16 residues. CDR3 DNA sequence: TGTGCCAGCAGTGAACGCGCCCAAATCTCTGGAAACACCATATATTTT. This encodes CASSERAQISGNTIYF.

The chain employs TRBV29-1 and TRBJ2-7, with D possibly matching TRBD1 (6 bases). V lost 7 bases, J lost 4 bases, and 17 bases lay in between. The CDR3 runs 13 residues. Germline V gives CDR1 SQVTM, CDR2 ANQGSEA. The CDR3 reads CSARRGFGYEQYF. The CDR3 bases are TGCAGCGCCCGAAGGGGGTTTGGATACGAGCAGTACTTC.

This chain links TRBV7-6 with TRBJ1-3; D is uncertain. V was trimmed by 5 bases and J by 0 bases, leaving 8 bases between them. The V gene's germline CDR1 is SGHVS and CDR2 FNYEAQ. The CDR3 totals 14 residues. CDR3 amino acids: CASSRGISGNTIYF. The CDR3, as DNA: TGTGCCAGCAGCCGCGGGATCTCTGGAAACACCATATATTTT.

The J gene is TRBJ1-1, the V gene TRBV7-3, with D perhaps matching TRBD1 (5 bases). The germline gives CDR1 SGHTA, CDR2 FQGTGA. Between the trimmed V and J ends, which lost 2 bases and 4 bases, there was a span of 8 bases. This CDR3 contains 13 residues. CDR3 sequence (DNA): TGTGCCAGCAGCTTACACGGGGGCACTGAAGCTTTCTTT. It codes for CASSLHGGTEAFF.

A few counts support this clone. This sequence joins TRBV10-2 and TRBJ2-3; 14 positions agree with TRBD2. Trimming took 0 bases from V and 8 from J; bases not matched to a gene: 7. The CDR3 runs to 17 residues. CDR1 WSHSY and CDR2 SAAADI come from the germline V gene. This chain's CDR3 is CASSESTSGRVGGTQYF. Here the CDR3 DNA reads TGCGCCAGCAGTGAGTCGACTAGCGGGAGGGTAGGCGGTACGCAGTATTTT.